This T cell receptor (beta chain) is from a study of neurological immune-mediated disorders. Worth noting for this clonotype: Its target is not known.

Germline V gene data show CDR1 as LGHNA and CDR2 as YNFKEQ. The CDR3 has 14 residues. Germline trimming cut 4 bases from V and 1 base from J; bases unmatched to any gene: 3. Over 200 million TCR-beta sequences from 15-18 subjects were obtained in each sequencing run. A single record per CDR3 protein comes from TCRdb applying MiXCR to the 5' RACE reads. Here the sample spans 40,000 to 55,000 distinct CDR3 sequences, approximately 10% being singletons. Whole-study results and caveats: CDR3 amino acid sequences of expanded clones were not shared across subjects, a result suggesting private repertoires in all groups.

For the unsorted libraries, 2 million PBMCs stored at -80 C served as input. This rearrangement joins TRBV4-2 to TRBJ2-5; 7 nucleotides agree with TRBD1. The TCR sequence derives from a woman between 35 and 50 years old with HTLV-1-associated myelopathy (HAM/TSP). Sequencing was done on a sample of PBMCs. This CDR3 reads CASSLQGTQETQYF. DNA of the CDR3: TGTGCCAGCAGCCTACAGGGGACCCAAGAGACCCAGTACTTC.